The TCR beta chain under discussion was sequenced for a study of control samples from healthy donors and cancer patients. The assay was immunoSEQ multiplex PCR, and TCRdb's table has in-frame clones only and misses some. Among over 200,000 clones listed, over 70% were seen once. The sequenced sample consisted of PBMCs. The clonotype comes from a woman aged 60-70 years with lung cancer.

The CDR3, as DNA: TGCGCCAGCAGCCTCAGGGAGCGGGAGACCCAGTACTTC. Translating it yields CASSLRERETQYF. The chain joins TRBV5-1 to TRBJ2-5; D may be TRBD1 or TRBD2 (5 bases each). Germline lookup yields CDR1 SGHRS and CDR2 YFSETQ. The V gene lost 4 bases and the J gene lost 5 bases, with 12 bases spanning the gap. The CDR3 spans 13 residues.